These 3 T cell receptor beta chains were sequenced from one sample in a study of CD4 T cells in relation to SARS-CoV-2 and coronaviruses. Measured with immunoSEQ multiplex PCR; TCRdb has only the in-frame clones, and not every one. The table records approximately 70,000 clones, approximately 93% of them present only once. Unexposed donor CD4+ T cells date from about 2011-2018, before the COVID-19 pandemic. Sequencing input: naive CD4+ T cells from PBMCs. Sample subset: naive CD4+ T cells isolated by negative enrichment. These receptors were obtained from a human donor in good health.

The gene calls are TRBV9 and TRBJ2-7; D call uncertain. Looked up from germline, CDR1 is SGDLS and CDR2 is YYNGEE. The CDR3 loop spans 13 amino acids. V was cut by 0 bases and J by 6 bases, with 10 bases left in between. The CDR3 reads CASSVEGNGEQYF. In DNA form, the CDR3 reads TGTGCCAGCAGCGTAGAAGGGAACGGCGAGCAGTACTTC. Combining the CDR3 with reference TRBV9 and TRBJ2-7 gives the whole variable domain DSGVTQTPKHLITATGQRVTLRCSPRSGDLSVYWYQQSLDQGLQFLIQYYNGEERAKGNILERFSAQQFPDLHSELNLSSLELGDSALYFCASSVEGNGEQYFGPGTRLTVT.

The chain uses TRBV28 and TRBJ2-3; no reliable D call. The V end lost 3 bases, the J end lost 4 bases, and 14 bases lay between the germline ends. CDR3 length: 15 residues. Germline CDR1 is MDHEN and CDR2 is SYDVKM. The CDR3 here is CASSFPVGAPDTQYF. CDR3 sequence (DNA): TGTGCCAGCAGTTTCCCCGTAGGAGCCCCAGATACGCAGTATTTT.

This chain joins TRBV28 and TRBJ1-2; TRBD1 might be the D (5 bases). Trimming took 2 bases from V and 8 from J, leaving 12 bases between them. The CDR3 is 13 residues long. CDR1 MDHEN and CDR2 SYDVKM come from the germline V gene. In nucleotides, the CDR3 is TGTGCCAGCAGTTTACGGGCAGGGAGCGGCTACACCTTC. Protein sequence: CASSLRAGSGYTF.